These 29 T cell receptor beta chains were sequenced from one sample in a study of cytomegalovirus exposure and HLA in healthy donors (dated by TCRdb to about 2017). Library prep was done by the immunoSEQ multiplex PCR assay. For the multiplex PCR, a mixture combining 60 forward primers for TCR Vbeta segments and 13 reverse primers for TCR Jbeta segments was used. The table was pulled from immuneACCESS by TCRdb, which kept in-frame rearrangements only. Such tables lose some clones; where checked, under half of the loss comes from unresolved V genes, and the rest has no known cause. The sample includes about 110,000 clones, with roughly three quarters observed a single time. 3.2% of the sample is in the top ten clones. The sequenced sample consisted of PBMCs. The origin of the receptors is a young man in good health and CMV-seronegative.

This clone was detected only once. The rearrangement uses TRBV29-1 and TRBJ2-3; D is perhaps TRBD1 (5 bases). Germline lookup yields CDR1 SQVTM and CDR2 ANQGSEA. The CDR3 is 14 amino acids. V was cut by 4 bases and J by 5 bases, with 16 bases left in between. The CDR3 region has the DNA TGCAGCGTTGTATTCCAGGGAAGAGGAGATACGCAGTATTTT. It yields the protein CSVVFQGRGDTQYF.

The chain is built from TRBV5-5 and TRBJ1-2; the D gene is possibly TRBD1 (6 bases). This CDR3 has 15 residues. V was shortened by 7 bases and J by 1 base, with 17 bases between the two germline ends. Germline-derived CDR1 and CDR2 are SGHKS and YYEKEE (reference sequence). CDR3 nucleotide sequence: TGTGCCAGCGGGCCCCTCCGAGGGGGTAACTATGGCTACACCTTC. Protein product: CASGPLRGGNYGYTF.

V usage is TRBV5-5 and J usage is TRBJ1-1; 9 bases are a match to TRBD1. The germline V gene has CDR1 SGHKS and CDR2 YYEKEE (reference sequence). CDR3 length equals 14 residues. V dropped 4 bases and J dropped 1; count of bases not matched to a gene: 2. This chain's CDR3 is CASSPDRGNTEAFF. The CDR3 region has the DNA TGTGCCAGCAGCCCGGACAGGGGGAACACTGAAGCTTTCTTT.

The chain links TRBV5-1 to TRBJ2-4, with D tentatively TRBD2 (6 bases). CDR1 is SGHRS and CDR2 is YFSETQ in the germline V gene. The CDR3 has 14 residues. The V gene lost 0 bases and the J gene lost 2 bases, with 6 bases spanning the gap. The CDR3 loop reads CASSLGGTKNIQYF. As DNA, the CDR3 is TGCGCCAGCAGCTTGGGCGGGACCAAAAACATTCAGTACTTC.

The rearrangement joins TRBV27 to TRBJ2-7; 10 bases line up with TRBD1. V was pared by 5 bases and J by 3 bases, with 7 bases of the junction left unmatched. Per the germline V gene, CDR1 is MNHEY and CDR2 is SMNVEV (reference sequence). The CDR3 is made up of 15 amino acids. CDR3 sequence: CASSMIGTGDYEQYF. The CDR3 DNA reads as TGTGCCAGCAGTATGATTGGGACAGGGGACTACGAGCAGTACTTC.

This clone has only a few counts. This chain links TRBV10-3 with TRBJ2-1; possible D gene TRBD2, 5 bases. CDR3 length: 12 residues. The germline CDR1 and CDR2 sequences are ENHRY and SYGVKD. V gave up 4 bases and J gave up 5 bases, with 6 bases separating them. This CDR3 reads CAISVLDNEQFF. CDR3 nucleotide sequence: TGTGCCATCAGTGTACTAGACAATGAGCAGTTCTTC.

In nucleotides, the CDR3 is TGTGCCACCAGCGTGGACAGGCTCGGCGTCACAGATACGCAGTATTTT. It translates to CATSVDRLGVTDTQYF. V gene TRBV15 combines with J gene TRBJ2-3, with 7 positions matching TRBD1. V trimming: 5 bases; J trimming: 2 bases; junction bases outside the gene matches: 10. Germline CDR1 LNHNV, CDR2 YYDKDF (reference sequence). The CDR3 loop spans 16 amino acids.

The chain links TRBV5-1 to TRBJ2-7; 9 positions agree with TRBD1. Germline loops: CDR1 SGHRS, CDR2 YFSETQ. This CDR3 spans 16 amino acids. After removal of 0 bases from V and 3 bases from J, the junction contained 7 bases not matched to a gene. CDR3: CASSLVAGTGIYEQYF. The DNA for the CDR3 is TGCGCCAGCAGCTTGGTGGCCGGGACAGGGATCTACGAGCAGTACTTC.

In this sample, this clone turned up a few times. The V and J genes are TRBV6-4 and TRBJ2-7; D is unclear. Trimming took off 8 bases at V and 2 bases at J, with 28 bases between the two ends. The CDR3 totals 18 residues. The germline CDR1 and CDR2 sequences are MRHNA and SNTAGT. The CDR3 protein is CASVSWPPIYDFTYEQYF. The CDR3 DNA reads TGTGCCAGCGTAAGTTGGCCTCCCATATATGACTTTACCTACGAGCAGTACTTC.

This clone was seen more than once but under ten times. The CDR3 is CASSLDGGGTEAFF. The CDR3 DNA is TGTGCCAGCAGCTTAGATGGGGGAGGCACTGAAGCTTTCTTT. This chain joins TRBV7-9 and TRBJ1-1; D might be TRBD1 (5 bases). Germline V gene data show CDR1 as SEHNR and CDR2 as FQNEAQ (reference sequence). The CDR3 spans 14 residues. V gave up 1 base and J gave up 4 bases, with 10 bases separating them. Based on the CDR3 plus reference TRBV7-9 and TRBJ1-1, the full variable domain is DTGVSQNPRHKITKRGQNVTFRCDPISEHNRLYWYRQTLGQGPEFLTYFQNEAQLEKSRLLSDRFSAERPKGSFSTLEIQRTEQGDSAMYLCASSLDGGGTEAFFGQGTRLTVV.

The chain joins TRBV29-1 to TRBJ2-7, with 9 bases lining up with TRBD1. Trimming at V came to 5 bases and at J to 1 base, leaving 6 bases not matched to a gene. Germline V gene lookup returns CDR1 SQVTM and CDR2 ANQGSEA. This CDR3 contains 14 residues. For the CDR3, the DNA is TGCAGCGTTTTCGGGACAGGGAAGTCCTACGAGCAGTACTTC. Residues: CSVFGTGKSYEQYF.

The chain joins TRBV9 to TRBJ2-1, with D possibly being TRBD2 (6 bases). V lost 4 bases and J lost 9, with 14 bases in between. CDR3 length equals 13 residues. Germline loops: CDR1 SGDLS, CDR2 YYNGEE. CDR3 DNA: TGTGCCAGCAGCCCCGGGGGAAAGACTGAGCAGTTCTTC. Protein product: CASSPGGKTEQFF. Full variable domain (rest looked up from reference TRBV9 and TRBJ2-1): DSGVTQTPKHLITATGQRVTLRCSPRSGDLSVYWYQQSLDQGLQFLIQYYNGEERAKGNILERFSAQQFPDLHSELNLSSLELGDSALYFCASSPGGKTEQFFGPGTRLTVL.

This chain uses TRBV5-1 with TRBJ2-1, with TRBD2 matching over 12 bases. Germline loops: CDR1 SGHRS, CDR2 YFSETQ. The CDR3 runs 16 residues. With 2 bases clipped from V and 8 bases from J, the junction kept 8 bases outside the gene matches. The CDR3 DNA reads as TGCGCCAGCAGCTTACAGACTAGCGGGAGTACGGATGAGCAGTTCTTC. Translating it yields CASSLQTSGSTDEQFF.

The rearrangement joins TRBV11-2 to TRBJ2-5, with D uncertain. This CDR3 comprises 15 residues. Looked up from germline, CDR1 is SGHAT and CDR2 is FQNNGV. Trimming removed 1 base at V and 3 bases at J, with 12 bases between. Here the CDR3 reads CASSLADQAEETQYF. In DNA, the CDR3 is TGTGCCAGCAGCTTAGCCGACCAGGCAGAAGAGACCCAGTACTTC.

The table lists this clone with a few counts. The CDR3 sequence is CASKTGPPSTDTQYF. The CDR3 coding sequence is TGTGCCAGTAAGACAGGTCCTCCTAGCACAGATACGCAGTATTTT. The chain uses TRBV19 and TRBJ2-3, with D perhaps TRBD1 (6 bases). The CDR3 covers 15 residues. V was shortened by 7 bases and J by 0 bases, with 14 bases between the two germline ends. Germline values: CDR1 LNHDA, CDR2 SQIVND (reference sequence).

A few counts support this clone. The junction and the germline gene differ at one end; a read error may be behind it. The gene calls are TRBV27 and TRBJ2-7, with a weak D call TRBD1 (6 bases). The germline gives CDR1 MNHEY, CDR2 SMNVEV (reference sequence). The CDR3 is 15 residues long. The CDR3 bases are TGTGCCAGTAGTTATGTGGGACAACAGGAATACGAGCAGTACTTC. Translating it yields CASSYVGQQEYEQYF.

J is TRBJ2-1 and V is TRBV21-1; TRBD2, the D gene given by the table, was not confirmed from the DNA. TRBV21-1 is recorded as a pseudogene. This CDR3 contains 13 residues. The CDR3 is CASRGRGRDEQFF. CDR3 nucleotide sequence: TGTGCCAGCAGGGGGAGAGGGAGGGATGAGCAGTTCTTC.

This chain connects TRBV2 to TRBJ2-3; D remains ambiguous. Germline V gene data show CDR1 as SNHLY and CDR2 as FYNNEI. CDR3 length: 14 residues. The ends were cut back, 7 bases at V and 0 bases at J, with 11 bases in the middle. CDR3 loop: CASNKYRSTDTQYF. The CDR3 DNA follows: TGTGCCAGCAATAAGTATAGAAGCACAGATACGCAGTATTTT.

The chain uses TRBV6-5 and TRBJ2-7, with 11 bases matching TRBD2. The V gene end was trimmed by 2 bases and the J gene end by 2 bases; junction bases not matched to a gene: 2. Per the germline V gene, CDR1 is MNHEY and CDR2 is SVGAGI. The CDR3 has 15 amino acids. The CDR3 is CASSYTSGSTYEQYF. DNA for the CDR3: TGTGCCAGCAGTTACACTAGCGGGAGCACCTACGAGCAGTACTTC.

J is TRBJ2-3 and V is TRBV30; TRBD2 agrees at 10 bases. This CDR3 region has 14 residues. V was clipped by 3 bases and J by 1 base; unmatched bases: 1. The germline CDR1 and CDR2 sequences are GTSNPN and SVGIG (reference sequence). DNA of the CDR3: TGTGCCTGGAGGGGGACTAGCGGCACAGATACGCAGTATTTT. Amino acid sequence: CAWRGTSGTDTQYF. Drawing the rest from reference TRBV30 and TRBJ2-3, the complete variable domain is SQTIHQWPATLVQPVGSPLSLECTVEGTSNPNLYWYRQAAGRGLQLLFYSVGIGQISSEVPQNLSASRPQDRQFILSSKKLLLSDSGFYLCAWRGTSGTDTQYFGPGTRLTVL.

About this clone: Sequence at one end of the junction differs from germline and may be a read error. The V gene is TRBV28, the J gene TRBJ1-2, with TRBD1 as a possible D gene (5 bases). CDR3 length equals 13 residues. Looked up from germline, CDR1 is MDHEN and CDR2 is SYDVKM. The CDR3 loop reads CASSLWTIGGYTF. As DNA, the CDR3 is TGTGCCAGCAGTCTATGGACAATCGGAGGCTACACCTTC.

The chain couples TRBV11-3 to TRBJ2-7; D is undetermined. This CDR3 contains 14 residues. In germline, CDR1 is SGHNT, CDR2 YENEEA. With 0 bases removed from V and 3 bases from J, the gap between germline ends came to 9 bases. The chain's CDR3 is CASSLDRLVYEQYF. In nucleotides, the CDR3 is TGTGCCAGCAGCTTAGACCGACTCGTCTACGAGCAGTACTTC.

The chain recombines TRBV4-2 with TRBJ2-1; tentative D call: TRBD2 (5 bases). The CDR3 spans 14 residues. The V and J ends lost 1 base and 4 bases respectively, with 8 bases between them. Germline V gene sequence: CDR1 LGHNA, CDR2 YNFKEQ. In nucleotides, the CDR3 is TGTGCCAGCAGCCAAGGGGAGACATACAATGAGCAGTTCTTC. It codes for CASSQGETYNEQFF.

The rearrangement uses TRBV30 and TRBJ2-7, with TRBD1 identical over 7 bases. This CDR3 spans 13 amino acids. The V and J ends lost 3 bases and 5 bases, in that order; junction bases with no gene match: 7. Germline V CDR1 and CDR2: GTSNPN, SVGIG (reference sequence). This CDR3 is CAWSPDRMNEQYF. The DNA for the CDR3 is TGTGCCTGGAGCCCGGACAGGATGAACGAGCAGTACTTC.

This chain links TRBV7-9 with TRBJ1-4; 8 bases fit TRBD1. The germline V gene encodes CDR1 SEHNR and CDR2 FQNEAQ (reference sequence). The V gene end was trimmed by 5 bases and the J gene end by 2 bases; junction bases not matched to a gene: 13. CDR3 length equals 18 residues. CDR3 coding DNA: TGTGCCAGCAGCCCCGGGACAGGTGGGGTTTCGACTAATGAAAAACTGTTTTTT. Protein product: CASSPGTGGVSTNEKLFF.

The chain couples TRBV21-1 to TRBJ1-3; the table's D call TRBD1 went unverified against the DNA. TRBV21-1 is reported as a pseudogene. This CDR3 comprises 13 residues. The CDR3 DNA reads TGTGCCAGCAGCTCAGGGTCTGGAAACACCATATATTTT. This sequence encodes CASSSGSGNTIYF.

V and J are TRBV25-1 and TRBJ1-5; 7 bases map to TRBD1. The CDR3 spans 14 residues. Germline loops: CDR1 MGHDK, CDR2 SYGVNS. V gave up 6 bases and J gave up 4 bases; unmatched junction bases: 6. The CDR3 sequence: CASRAGGGNQPQHF. The DNA of the CDR3 is TGTGCCAGCAGGGCAGGGGGTGGGAATCAGCCCCAGCATTTT.

This clone showed up just a few times. In nucleotides, the CDR3 is TGCAGTGCTTCAGGGGAGTATGGCTACACCTTC. It encodes CSASGEYGYTF. V and J are TRBV20-1 and TRBJ1-2; maybe TRBD1 (6 bases). Trimming shortened V by 5 bases and J by 5 bases, and 9 bases separated the two germline ends. Germline V gene data show CDR1 as DFQATT and CDR2 as SNEGSKA (reference sequence). This CDR3 has 11 residues.

The chain has TRBV5-1 and TRBJ1-1; D possibly corresponds to TRBD1 (6 bases). Germline V gives CDR1 SGHRS, CDR2 YFSETQ. CDR3 length: 13 residues. V gave up 0 bases and J gave up 8 bases, with 11 bases separating them. CDR3 DNA: TGCGCCAGCAGCTTGGAAGGGGGAAAGGAAGCTTTCTTT. Its translation is CASSLEGGKEAFF.